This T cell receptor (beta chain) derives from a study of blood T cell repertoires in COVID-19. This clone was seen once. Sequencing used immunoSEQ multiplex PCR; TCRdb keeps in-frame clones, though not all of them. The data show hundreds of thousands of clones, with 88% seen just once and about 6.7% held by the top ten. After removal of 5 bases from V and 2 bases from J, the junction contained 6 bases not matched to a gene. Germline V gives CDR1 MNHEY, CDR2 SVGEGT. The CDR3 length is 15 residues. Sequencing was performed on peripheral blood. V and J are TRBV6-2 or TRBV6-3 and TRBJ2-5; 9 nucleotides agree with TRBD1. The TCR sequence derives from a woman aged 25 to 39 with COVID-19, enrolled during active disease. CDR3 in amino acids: CASSDTGGPQETQYF. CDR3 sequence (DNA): TGTGCCAGCAGTGACACAGGGGGCCCTCAAGAGACCCAGTACTTC.